The 12 T cell receptor beta chains given below trace back to one sample, sequenced in a study of blood T cell repertoires in COVID-19. TCRdb's table, derived via immunoSEQ multiplex PCR, lists solely in-frame clones and lacks some. Among approximately 160,000 clones listed, over 75% were seen once. What was sequenced was peripheral blood. All receptors come from a man between 60 and 70 years old with active or convalescent COVID-19.

This sequence joins TRBV5-1 and TRBJ1-5; D is perhaps TRBD1 (5 bases). The CDR3 spans 15 residues. CDR1 is SGHRS, CDR2 YFSETQ, per germline. With 4 bases removed from V and 4 bases from J, the gap between germline ends came to 15 bases. CDR3 sequence reads: CASSHSPDKNQPQHF. CDR3 nucleotide sequence: TGCGCCAGCAGCCACAGTCCGGACAAGAATCAGCCCCAGCATTTT.

The sample holds one count of this clone. The chain combines TRBV6-5 with TRBJ1-2, with a tentative D call TRBD1 (6 bases). CDR3 length: 15 amino acids. Germline-derived CDR1 and CDR2 are MNHEY and SVGAGI. V was cut by 6 bases and J by 2 bases, with 16 bases left in between. The DNA for the CDR3 is TGTGCCAGCAGCCGCGACTCGACAGGAAACTATGGCTACACCTTC. The encoded protein is CASSRDSTGNYGYTF.

This chain uses TRBV5-5 with TRBJ2-1; tentative D call: TRBD1 (5 bases). Trimming removed 4 bases at V and 5 bases at J, with 10 bases between. The CDR3 loop spans 13 amino acids. The germline CDR1 and CDR2 sequences are SGHKS and YYEKEE (reference sequence). The CDR3 reads CASSRRQNNEQFF. CDR3 in DNA: TGTGCCAGCAGCAGGAGACAGAACAATGAGCAGTTCTTC.

The V gene is TRBV6-5, the J gene TRBJ2-1; 9 positions agree with TRBD1. CDR3 length: 13 amino acids. Trimming at V came to 6 bases and at J to 14 bases, leaving 11 bases not matched to a gene. CDR1 is MNHEY and CDR2 is SVGAGI in the germline V gene. In DNA, the CDR3 is TGTGCCAGCAGCAACCCCGGGACAGGGACCGAGTTCTTC. Amino acid sequence: CASSNPGTGTEFF.

The rearrangement joins TRBV19 to TRBJ1-2; 8 nucleotides agree with TRBD1. The CDR3 sequence is 16 residues long. V gave up 10 bases and J gave up 4 bases; unmatched junction bases: 17. Germline loops: CDR1 LNHDA, CDR2 SQIVND (reference sequence). This CDR3 is CATKAAETGDGYGYTF. The DNA for the CDR3 is TGTGCCACCAAAGCTGCCGAGACAGGGGATGGCTATGGCTACACCTTC.

The chain uses TRBV3-1 (or the pseudogene TRBV3-2) and TRBJ1-5, with D perhaps TRBD1 (5 bases). This CDR3 comprises 16 residues. The germline V gene has CDR1 LGHDT and CDR2 YNNKEL (reference sequence). V shed 0 bases and J shed 0 bases, with 9 bases lying between them. CDR3 loop: CASSQDLGGSNQPQHF. The CDR3 nucleotides are TGTGCCAGCAGCCAAGATCTCGGGGGTAGCAATCAGCCCCAGCATTTT.

The chain employs TRBV6-5 and TRBJ1-5; the match to TRBD1 covers 9 bases. Germline V lookup: CDR1 MNHEY, CDR2 SVGAGI. V was clipped by 6 bases and J by 2 bases; unmatched bases: 2. The CDR3 totals 14 residues. Here the CDR3 DNA reads TGTGCCAGCAGGGGACAGGGAGGCAATCAGCCCCAGCATTTT. Its translation is CASRGQGGNQPQHF.

The J gene is TRBJ2-5, the V gene TRBV11-2; TRBD1 might be the D (6 bases). The CDR3 loop spans 15 amino acids. CDR1 SGHAT and CDR2 FQNNGV come from the germline V gene. V was shortened by 1 base and J by 0 bases, with 9 bases between the two germline ends. The DNA of the CDR3 is TGTGCCAGCAGCTTAGGGACAGCGTACCAAGAGACCCAGTACTTC. It translates to CASSLGTAYQETQYF.

This chain joins TRBV6-1 and TRBJ2-3, with unresolved D. Per germline, CDR1 MNHNS and CDR2 SASEGT. Trimming shortened V by 3 bases and J by 1 base, and 2 bases separated the two germline ends. This CDR3 has 12 amino acids. The CDR3 sequence is CASSDGTDTQYF. The CDR3 coding sequence is TGTGCCAGCAGTGACGGCACAGATACGCAGTATTTT.

This clone was seen a handful of times. The V and J genes are TRBV2 and TRBJ2-7, with 9 bases fitting TRBD1. CDR1 and CDR2 (germline): SNHLY, FYNNEI. The V gene end was trimmed by 4 bases and the J gene end by 6 bases; junction bases not matched to a gene: 13. The CDR3 contains 16 residues. CDR3 protein: CASSVTPGTGSGEQYF. CDR3 coding DNA: TGTGCCAGCAGTGTGACCCCCGGGACAGGGAGTGGCGAGCAGTACTTC.

This chain joins TRBV12-5 and TRBJ2-7, with a weak D call TRBD2 (5 bases). Trimming cost V 6 bases and J 7 bases, with 16 bases left between them. The CDR3 runs 13 residues. Germline-derived CDR1 and CDR2 are LGHNT and FRNRAP. CDR3 sequence reads: CASGRDALGEQYF. CDR3 DNA sequence: TGTGCTAGTGGCCGGGATGCCCTGGGAGAGCAGTACTTC.

The chain links TRBV5-5 to TRBJ1-1, with D maybe TRBD1 (6 bases). Germline CDR1 SGHKS, CDR2 YYEKEE (reference sequence). Between the trimmed V and J ends, which lost 0 bases and 4 bases, there was a span of 19 bases. The CDR3 is 17 amino acids. Written as DNA, the CDR3 is TGTGCCAGCAGCTTGGAGGAAACAGGGAAGAGGTCCACTGAAGCTTTCTTT. Translating it yields CASSLEETGKRSTEAFF.